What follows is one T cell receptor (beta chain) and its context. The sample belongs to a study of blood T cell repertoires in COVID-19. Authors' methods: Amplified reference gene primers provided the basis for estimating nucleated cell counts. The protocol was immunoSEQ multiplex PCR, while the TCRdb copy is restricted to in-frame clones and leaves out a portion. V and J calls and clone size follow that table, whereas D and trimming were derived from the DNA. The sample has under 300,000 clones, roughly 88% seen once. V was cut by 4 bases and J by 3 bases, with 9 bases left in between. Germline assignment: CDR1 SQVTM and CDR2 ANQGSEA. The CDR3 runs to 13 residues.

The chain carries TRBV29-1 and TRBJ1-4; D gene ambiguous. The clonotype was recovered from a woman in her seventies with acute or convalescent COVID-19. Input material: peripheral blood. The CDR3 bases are TGCAGCGTTGGGAGGACTTCTAATGAAAAACTGTTTTTT. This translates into CSVGRTSNEKLFF. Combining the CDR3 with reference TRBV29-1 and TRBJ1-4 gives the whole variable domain SAVISQKPSRDICQRGTSLTIQCQVDSQVTMMFWYRQQPGQSLTLIATANQGSEATYESGFVIDKFPISRPNLTFSTLTVSNMSPEDSSIYLCSVGRTSNEKLFFGSGTQLSVL.